What follows are 10 T cell receptor beta chains derived from one specimen sequenced in a study of T cells in localized non-small cell lung cancer. TCRdb's copy holds only in-frame clones and misses some; the assay was immunoSEQ multiplex PCR. The repertoire holds about 20,000 clones, with around 89% as singletons. The source was peripheral blood, collected before any cancer treatment. The receptors come from a man aged 35-75 years with stage I lung adenocarcinoma.

The V call is TRBV7-9, the J call TRBJ2-5; 12 bases agree with TRBD2. V dropped 4 bases and J dropped 2; count of bases not matched to a gene: 8. The CDR3 has 17 amino acids. Per germline, CDR1 SEHNR and CDR2 FQNEAQ (reference sequence). The CDR3 here is CASSYGLAGGQQETQYF. Here the CDR3 DNA reads TGTGCCAGCAGCTACGGGCTAGCGGGAGGGCAACAAGAGACCCAGTACTTC. The full variable domain, its missing parts supplied by reference TRBV7-9 and TRBJ2-5, is DTGVSQNPRHKITKRGQNVTFRCDPISEHNRLYWYRQTLGQGPEFLTYFQNEAQLEKSRLLSDRFSAERPKGSFSTLEIQRTEQGDSAMYLCASSYGLAGGQQETQYFGPGTRLLVL.

In its sample, this clone was seen a few times. The chain employs TRBV14 and TRBJ1-6; D is unclear. V was cut by 4 bases and J by 0 bases, with 10 bases left in between. The CDR3 length is 16 residues. CDR1 is SGHDN and CDR2 is FVKESK in the germline V gene. Here the CDR3 DNA reads TGTGCCAGCAGCCTTTTAGTGGGCTCCTATAATTCACCCCTCCACTTT. Its protein is CASSLLVGSYNSPLHF.

The chain has TRBV29-1 and TRBJ2-7, with 7 nucleotides matching TRBD1. The CDR3 is 12 amino acids. Germline trimming cut 6 bases from V and 6 bases from J; bases unmatched to any gene: 8. Germline V gives CDR1 SQVTM, CDR2 ANQGSEA. CDR3 loop: CSVVSDRVEQYF. CDR3 coding DNA: TGCAGCGTCGTCTCCGACAGGGTCGAGCAGTACTTC.

The V gene is TRBV15, the J gene TRBJ1-4, with D uncertain. The CDR3 extends over 16 amino acids. CDR1 LNHNV and CDR2 YYDKDF come from the germline V gene (reference sequence). V was pared by 1 base and J by 0 bases, with 9 bases between. CDR3 sequence (DNA): TGTGCCACCAGCAGAGGATTCACCTCAACTAATGAAAAACTGTTTTTT. This codes for CATSRGFTSTNEKLFF.

This clone occurred once. This chain uses TRBV5-1 with TRBJ1-2; D is perhaps TRBD1 (5 bases). Germline values: CDR1 SGHRS, CDR2 YFSETQ. Trimming took off 6 bases at V and 3 bases at J, with 12 bases between the two ends. CDR3 length equals 13 residues. As DNA, the CDR3 is TGCGCCAGCACTTTGGGACGGGACTATGGCTACACCTTC. It specifies CASTLGRDYGYTF.

The chain uses TRBV18 and TRBJ1-4; D call uncertain. Trimming cost V 4 bases and J 8 bases, with 11 bases left between them. CDR1 KGHSH and CDR2 LQKENI come from the germline V gene. The CDR3 runs to 13 residues. The chain's CDR3 is CASSRQRSEKLFF. The CDR3 DNA is TGTGCCAGCTCACGCCAGAGGTCGGAAAAACTGTTTTTT.

In DNA, the CDR3 is TGTGCCAGCAGCACTCGCCGCAGGGTATCGGGCACTGAAGCTTTCTTT. Translation: CASSTRRRVSGTEAFF. J is TRBJ1-1 and V is TRBV21-1; TRBD1 is the table's D call, not checked against the DNA. TRBV21-1 is assigned pseudogene status. The length of the CDR3 is 16 residues.

This clone was seen just once. The chain joins TRBV28 to TRBJ2-3; 7 bases are shared with TRBD2. This CDR3 has 17 residues. J gave up 2 bases and V 7 bases, and 15 bases lay outside the gene matches. Germline-derived CDR1 and CDR2 are MDHEN and SYDVKM. This CDR3 is CASIWGGNRFNTDTQYF. The CDR3 bases are TGTGCCAGCATTTGGGGAGGGAACAGATTCAACACAGATACGCAGTATTTT.

V gene TRBV2 combines with J gene TRBJ1-2, with D possibly matching TRBD1 (5 bases). CDR3 size: 14 residues. Germline lookup yields CDR1 SNHLY and CDR2 FYNNEI. Trimming took off 8 bases at V and 2 bases at J, with 15 bases between the two ends. The CDR3 coding sequence is TGTGCCAGCGGCCCGGGACTGGGAAACTATGGCTACACCTTC. It is translated as CASGPGLGNYGYTF.

The V gene is TRBV18, the J gene TRBJ2-2, with D tentatively TRBD1 (6 bases). Per the germline V gene, CDR1 is KGHSH and CDR2 is LQKENI. V shed 3 bases and J shed 4 bases, with 15 bases lying between them. The CDR3 length is 16 residues. The CDR3: CASSPSTGTPTGELFF. In DNA form, the CDR3 reads TGTGCCAGCTCACCCAGCACAGGGACACCCACCGGGGAGCTGTTTTTT.